This is a list of T cell receptor beta chains from one sample in a study of blood T cell repertoires in COVID-19. The assay was immunoSEQ multiplex PCR, and TCRdb's table has in-frame clones only and misses some. The sample contains under 200,000 clones, around 84% of which appear only once. What was sequenced was peripheral blood. These receptor sequences come from a woman older than 75 with acute or convalescent COVID-19. Both conserved end residues are part of each CDR3. A D gene is named only where the DNA matches it firmly. Clone size is not always given. Where it is, it says once, few, many or a class for expanded clones.

15	TRBV20-1	-	TRBJ2-4	-	CSASDSGNSKNIQYF	TGCAGTGCTAGTGACAGCGGTAATTCCAAAAACATTCAGTACTTC
19	TRBV4-2	once	TRBJ2-5	TRBD2	CASSQDPGLAGVGQETQYF	TGTGCCAGCAGCCAAGACCCGGGACTAGCGGGAGTGGGGCAAGAGACCCAGTACTTC
14	TRBV6-5	once	TRBJ1-2	TRBD1	CASSSRTGNYGYTF	TGTGCCAGCAGTTCTCGGACAGGGAACTATGGCTACACCTTC
17	TRBV7-9	-	TRBJ2-1	TRBD2	CASSPTSGRAPSNEQFF	TGTGCCAGCAGCCCGACTAGCGGGAGGGCCCCCTCAAATGAGCAGTTCTTC
14	TRBV18	-	TRBJ2-7	-	CASSAVTVAYEQYF	TGTGCCAGCTCAGCCGTGACAGTCGCCTACGAGCAGTACTTC
13	TRBV18	-	TRBJ2-7	TRBD1	CASSRGQNYEQYF	TGTGCCAGCTCACGGGGACAGAACTACGAGCAGTACTTC
14	TRBV15	-	TRBJ1-4	-	CATSRTGVGEKLFF	TGTGCCACCAGCAGAACAGGAGTGGGTGAAAAACTGTTTTTT
13	TRBV28	-	TRBJ2-7	TRBD2	CASRLAGVYEQYF	TGTGCCAGTCGACTAGCGGGAGTTTACGAGCAGTACTTC
14	TRBV5-1	-	TRBJ1-2	TRBD1	CASSLALTGGGYTF	TGCGCCAGCAGCTTGGCCCTGACAGGGGGCGGCTACACCTTC
15	TRBV7-8	-	TRBJ2-7	-	CASSDKLHSTYEQYF	TGTGCCAGCAGCGACAAATTACACTCCACCTACGAGCAGTACTTC
13	TRBV29-1	once	TRBJ2-3	-	CSVGSTSTDTQYF	TGCAGCGTTGGAAGTACTAGCACAGATACGCAGTATTTT
13	TRBV7-9	-	TRBJ2-1	-	CASSLVRVHEQFF	TGTGCCAGCAGCTTAGTGAGGGTTCACGAGCAGTTCTTC
16	TRBV10-3	-	TRBJ2-3	TRBD2	CAISVPSGGSTDTQYF	TGTGCCATCAGTGTTCCTAGCGGGGGGAGCACAGATACGCAGTATTTT
14	TRBV11-3	-	TRBJ2-1	TRBD1	CASSGGQGADEQFF	TGTGCCAGCAGCGGGGGACAGGGGGCGGATGAGCAGTTCTTC
13	TRBV18	-	TRBJ2-7	-	CASSPSPPYEQYF	TGTGCCAGCTCACCCTCTCCTCCCTACGAGCAGTACTTC
16	TRBV27	-	TRBJ1-2	-	CASSLRDRGFPYGYTF	TGTGCCAGCAGTCTACGTGATAGGGGTTTCCCCTATGGCTACACCTTC
16	TRBV9	-	TRBJ2-5	-	CASSVAPQLVQETQYF	TGTGCCAGCAGCGTAGCCCCTCAACTAGTCCAAGAGACCCAGTACTTC
18	TRBV5-3	-	TRBJ2-7	-	CARSLAFPGPVLSYEQYF	TGTGCCAGAAGCTTGGCTTTCCCAGGGCCAGTTTTATCGTACGAGCAGTACTTC